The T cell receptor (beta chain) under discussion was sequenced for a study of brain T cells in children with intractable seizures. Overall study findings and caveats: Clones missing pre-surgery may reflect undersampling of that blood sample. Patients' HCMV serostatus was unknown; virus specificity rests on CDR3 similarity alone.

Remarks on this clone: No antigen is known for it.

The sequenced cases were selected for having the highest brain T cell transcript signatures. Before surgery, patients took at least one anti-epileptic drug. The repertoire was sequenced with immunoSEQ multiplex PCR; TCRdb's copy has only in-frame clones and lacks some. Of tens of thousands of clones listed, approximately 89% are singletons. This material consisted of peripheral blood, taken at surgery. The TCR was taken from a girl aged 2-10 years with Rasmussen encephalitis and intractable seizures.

The CDR3 protein is CASSYEGQVNQPQHF. Here the CDR3 DNA reads TGTGCCAGCAGTTACGAGGGACAGGTCAATCAGCCCCAGCATTTT. The chain uses TRBV6-5 and TRBJ1-5; 8 bases fit TRBD1. Germline assignment: CDR1 MNHEY and CDR2 SVGAGI. The junction had 3 bases not matched to a gene; V was cut back by 2 bases and J by 3 bases. The CDR3 length is 15 residues.